This TCR beta chain originates from a study of blood T cell repertoires in COVID-19. Study background: Nucleic acid was either cDNA or gDNA, and it came from T cells, B-cell-depleted T cells, or PBMCs.

Some clones are missing from TCRdb's copy, which holds only in-frame ones; the method was immunoSEQ multiplex PCR. This repertoire shows some 220,000 clones, 75% to 90% found once; its top ten account for about 4%. This CDR3 spans 14 amino acids. CDR1 and CDR2 (germline): LNHDA, SQIVND (reference sequence). Trimming removed 4 bases from V and 1 base from J, with 10 bases in between. The rearrangement links TRBV19 to TRBJ1-1; maybe TRBD1 (5 bases). Sequenced input: PBMCs or T cells enriched from blood (not recorded which). The receptor was isolated from a woman aged 35 to 49 with acute COVID-19. CDR3 residues: CASSRTQENTEAFF. The CDR3 DNA follows: TGTGCCAGTAGTAGGACACAGGAGAACACTGAAGCTTTCTTT. The variable domain in full, with the rest retrieved from reference TRBV19 and TRBJ1-1, is DGGITQSPKYLFRKEGQNVTLSCEQNLNHDAMYWYRQDPGQGLRLIYYSQIVNDFQKGDIAEGYSVSREKKESFPLTVTSAQKNPTAFYLCASSRTQENTEAFFGQGTRLTVV.